One sample yielded the 25 T cell receptor beta chains listed below, sequenced in a study of blood T cell repertoires in COVID-19. Measured with immunoSEQ multiplex PCR; TCRdb has only the in-frame clones, and not every one. Seen here are under 150,000 clones, approximately 84% observed once, and the top ten hold over 1.1%. Sequencing was carried out using peripheral blood. These receptors all stem from a man between 60 and 70 years old with acute or convalescent COVID-19.

V gene TRBV19 combines with J gene TRBJ2-7; 7 nucleotides agree with TRBD1. The J segment lost 7 bases and the V segment lost 3 bases, leaving 15 bases of the junction unmatched. This CDR3 is 16 amino acids long. From germline, CDR1 is LNHDA and CDR2 SQIVND (reference sequence). The CDR3: CASSILPGTGVEEQYF. The CDR3 DNA follows: TGTGCCAGTAGTATCCTCCCTGGCACAGGGGTGGAAGAGCAGTACTTC.

J is TRBJ2-7 and V is TRBV5-1, with D perhaps TRBD1 (6 bases). Germline-derived CDR1 and CDR2 are SGHRS and YFSETQ. The CDR3 sequence is 14 residues long. Trimming left V 0 bases short and J 5 bases short, with 12 bases between. CDR3 DNA: TGCGCCAGCAGCTTGGTTGGCCAGGGGCACGAGCAGTACTTC. The encoded protein is CASSLVGQGHEQYF.

This clone was picked up one time. J is TRBJ1-5 and V is TRBV3-1 (or the pseudogene TRBV3-2), with 7 bases that match TRBD1. This CDR3 is built from 16 residues. Germline V gives CDR1 LGHDT, CDR2 YNNKEL (reference sequence). With V trimmed by 1 base and J by 5 bases, 8 bases remained unmatched. Here the CDR3 reads CASSQGRDSSDQPQHF. CDR3 sequence (DNA): TGTGCCAGCAGCCAAGGACGGGACAGCAGCGATCAGCCCCAGCATTTT.

The chain couples TRBV7-2 to TRBJ2-2, with 9 bases matching TRBD2. Trimming at V came to 5 bases and at J to 4 bases, leaving 8 bases not matched to a gene. This CDR3 contains 16 residues. CDR1 SGHTA and CDR2 FQGNSA come from the germline V gene. CDR3 sequence: CASSILGGGATGELFF. The CDR3 DNA reads TGTGCCAGCAGCATACTCGGCGGGGGGGCCACCGGGGAGCTGTTTTTT.

This sequence joins TRBV6-5 and TRBJ2-1, with 12 bases lining up with TRBD1. J gave up 5 bases and V 6 bases, and 2 bases lay outside the gene matches. CDR1 MNHEY and CDR2 SVGAGI come from the germline V gene. The CDR3 contains 14 residues. CDR3 in amino acids: CASRGQGAHNEQFF. CDR3 coding DNA: TGTGCCAGCAGGGGACAGGGGGCCCACAATGAGCAGTTCTTC.

V gene TRBV19 combines with J gene TRBJ2-3; weak D call: TRBD1 (5 bases). This CDR3 has 11 amino acids. The V gene lost 7 bases and the J gene lost 5 bases, with 7 bases spanning the gap. The V gene's germline CDR1 is LNHDA and CDR2 SQIVND (reference sequence). CDR3 loop: CASKGEDTQYF. As DNA, the CDR3 is TGTGCCAGTAAAGGGGAAGATACGCAGTATTTT.

The rearrangement joins TRBV3-1 (or the pseudogene TRBV3-2) to TRBJ2-3; 7 bases are shared with TRBD1. With 2 bases clipped from V and 5 bases from J, the junction kept 13 bases outside the gene matches. Germline values: CDR1 LGHDT, CDR2 YNNKEL (reference sequence). CDR3 length: 17 residues. This CDR3 is CASSQYPGQGVLDTQYF. The CDR3 nucleotides read TGTGCCAGCAGCCAATACCCCGGGCAGGGGGTTTTAGATACGCAGTATTTT.

The chain uses TRBV6-5 and TRBJ2-5; tentatively, D is TRBD2 (6 bases). The CDR3 loop spans 14 amino acids. Germline V CDR1 and CDR2: MNHEY, SVGAGI. V lost 7 bases and J lost 1, with 13 bases in between. CDR3 sequence: CASTRTSSQETQYF. CDR3 coding DNA: TGTGCCAGCACTAGAACTAGCAGCCAAGAGACCCAGTACTTC.

The V and J genes are TRBV7-9 and TRBJ2-1; TRBD2 aligns across 10 bases. This CDR3 has 16 amino acids. The junction had 10 bases not matched to a gene; V was cut back by 1 base and J by 10 bases. CDR1 is SEHNR, CDR2 FQNEAQ, per germline (reference sequence). The CDR3 bases are TGTGCCAGCAGCTTAGGCCTAGCGGGGGACCCGACCGAGCAGTTCTTC. Amino acids: CASSLGLAGDPTEQFF.

V and J are TRBV2 and TRBJ2-1; unclear D gene. The CDR3 is 11 amino acids. With 4 bases removed from V and 4 bases from J, the gap between germline ends came to 2 bases. Germline CDR1 is SNHLY and CDR2 is FYNNEI. The CDR3 is CASSVYNEQFF. CDR3 coding DNA: TGTGCCAGCAGTGTATACAATGAGCAGTTCTTC.

This clone has only one observation. The chain combines TRBV18 with TRBJ1-1; 10 bases are shared with TRBD1. Germline V gene lookup returns CDR1 KGHSH and CDR2 LQKENI. Trimming at V came to 3 bases and at J to 6 bases, leaving 7 bases not matched to a gene. This CDR3 has 15 residues. CDR3 DNA sequence: TGTGCCAGCTCACCCTCCGGGACAGGGGTTGCTGAAGCTTTCTTT. Translation: CASSPSGTGVAEAFF.

This clone was counted between two and nine times. The rearrangement links TRBV10-1 to TRBJ2-7, with TRBD1 identical over 7 bases. Trimming removed 4 bases from V and 4 bases from J; junction bases left unmatched: 4. This CDR3 is 13 amino acids long. Germline V gene data show CDR1 as WNHNN and CDR2 as SYGVQD (reference sequence). The CDR3 region is CASSAGQDYEQYF. CDR3 in DNA: TGCGCCAGCAGTGCCGGACAGGATTACGAGCAGTACTTC.

The rearrangement joins TRBV3-1 (or the pseudogene TRBV3-2) to TRBJ1-2; the D gene is possibly TRBD1 (6 bases). V lost 0 bases and J 2 bases, leaving 13 bases between the germline ends. The CDR3 sequence is 16 residues long. Germline loops: CDR1 LGHDT, CDR2 YNNKEL (reference sequence). CDR3: CASSQDHTGTNYGYTF. As DNA, the CDR3 is TGTGCCAGCAGCCAAGATCATACAGGGACGAACTATGGCTACACCTTC.

The chain employs TRBV9 and TRBJ2-7; 7 bases map to TRBD1. Trimming at V came to 9 bases and at J to 2 bases, leaving 8 bases not matched to a gene. The germline V gene has CDR1 SGDLS and CDR2 YYNGEE. The CDR3 contains 13 residues. CDR3 DNA: TGTGCCACCCTCCGGGACAGTACCTACGAGCAGTACTTC. This sequence encodes CATLRDSTYEQYF.

The V call is TRBV29-1, the J call TRBJ2-1; no firm D call. This CDR3 is 13 amino acids long. CDR1 and CDR2 from the germline V gene are SQVTM and ANQGSEA. The ends were cut back, 2 bases at V and 4 bases at J, with 9 bases in the middle. CDR3 nucleotide sequence: TGCAGCGTTGAATCGGTAAGATACAATGAGCAGTTCTTC. It yields the protein CSVESVRYNEQFF.

The rearrangement links TRBV7-8 to TRBJ2-5; TRBD2 matches at 16 bases. CDR1 SGHVS and CDR2 FQNEAQ come from the germline V gene. Trimming took 3 bases from V and 4 from J; bases not matched to a gene: 11. This CDR3 has 19 amino acids. Here the CDR3 DNA reads TGTGCCAGCAGCTTCCCGGGACTAGCGGGGGGGCCTCCACGAGAGACCCAGTACTTC. It is translated as CASSFPGLAGGPPRETQYF.

This chain uses TRBV5-1 with TRBJ1-4; tentative D call: TRBD1 (5 bases). Trimming left V 0 bases short and J 4 bases short, with 13 bases between. The CDR3 has 16 residues. The germline gives CDR1 SGHRS, CDR2 YFSETQ. CDR3 in DNA: TGCGCCAGCAGCTTGGCCTCGCTGGGGGGTAATGAAAAACTGTTTTTT. Encoded protein: CASSLASLGGNEKLFF.

This sequence joins TRBV2 and TRBJ2-5; 10 bases are a match to TRBD1. The ends lost 8 bases at V and 4 bases at J; junction bases unmatched: 4. Germline CDR1 SNHLY, CDR2 FYNNEI. The length of the CDR3 is 13 residues. The CDR3: CASLDRGSETQYF. In DNA, the CDR3 is TGTGCCAGCCTGGACAGGGGGTCAGAGACCCAGTACTTC.

The rearrangement links TRBV29-1 to TRBJ2-7; 10 nucleotides align to TRBD1. The length of the CDR3 is 14 residues. Germline lookup yields CDR1 SQVTM and CDR2 ANQGSEA. J was trimmed by 5 bases and V by 4 bases; bases with no gene match: 8. The CDR3 reads CSVGDRGLGNEQYF. CDR3 coding DNA: TGCAGCGTTGGAGACAGGGGGCTGGGGAACGAGCAGTACTTC.

This sequence joins TRBV5-1 and TRBJ1-1, with 7 bases aligning to TRBD1. Germline V lookup: CDR1 SGHRS, CDR2 YFSETQ. V lost 5 bases and J lost 6; bases outside the gene matches: 7. The CDR3 contains 13 residues. The CDR3 sequence is CASRQTGHPEAFF. The CDR3 DNA sequence: TGCGCCAGCAGACAGACAGGGCATCCTGAAGCTTTCTTT. The entire variable domain, with the rest obtained from reference TRBV5-1 and TRBJ1-1, is as follows: KAGVTQTPRYLIKTRGQQVTLSCSPISGHRSVSWYQQTPGQGLQFLFEYFSETQRNKGNFPGRFSGRQFSNSRSEMNVSTLELGDSALYLCASRQTGHPEAFFGQGTRLTVV.

This rearrangement joins TRBV5-1 to TRBJ1-2, with D possibly matching TRBD1 (5 bases). The CDR3 is made up of 15 amino acids. V shed 4 bases and J shed 3 bases, with 16 bases lying between them. Germline CDR1 reads SGHRS; CDR2 reads YFSETQ. CDR3 sequence (DNA): TGCGCCAGCAGCCCAAGGACGGGGGTCGACTATGGCTACACCTTC. Residues: CASSPRTGVDYGYTF.

The chain employs TRBV6-5 and TRBJ1-1, with D possibly TRBD1 on 6 matching bases. Trimming cost V 3 bases and J 1 base, with 12 bases left between them. Germline V gene data show CDR1 as MNHEY and CDR2 as SVGAGI. The length of the CDR3 is 15 residues. Here the CDR3 reads CASSYEGGGNTEAFF. CDR3 coding DNA: TGTGCCAGCAGTTATGAAGGGGGGGGGAACACTGAAGCTTTCTTT.

The J gene is TRBJ1-1, the V gene TRBV7-9, with D possibly matching TRBD1 (5 bases). The CDR3 has 14 amino acids. Per the germline V gene, CDR1 is SEHNR and CDR2 is FQNEAQ (reference sequence). Trimming took 0 bases from V and 3 from J, leaving 8 bases between them. CDR3 protein: CASSLAPRDTEAFF. The DNA of the CDR3 is TGTGCCAGCAGCTTAGCTCCCAGGGACACTGAAGCTTTCTTT.

V gene TRBV30 combines with J gene TRBJ1-1, with TRBD1 matching over 8 bases. The CDR3 spans 14 residues. Unmatched junction bases numbered 5, after V lost 0 bases and J lost 5 bases. The germline V gene encodes CDR1 GTSNPN and CDR2 SVGIG (reference sequence). The CDR3 here is CAWSVGQGDTEAFF. DNA of the CDR3: TGTGCCTGGAGTGTCGGACAGGGCGATACTGAAGCTTTCTTT.

The chain joins TRBV6-5 to TRBJ1-4, with 9 nucleotides matching TRBD1. CDR1 is MNHEY and CDR2 is SVGAGI in the germline V gene. The CDR3 spans 15 residues. V shed 10 bases, J shed 6 bases, and the junction held 12 bases outside the gene matches. The CDR3 here is CATGGPGQGYEKLFF. In nucleotides, the CDR3 is TGTGCCACCGGGGGCCCGGGACAGGGTTATGAAAAACTGTTTTTT.